The next 20 T cell receptor beta chains were all read from a single sample in a study of early T cells in non-severe SARS-CoV-2 infection. A single record per CDR3 protein comes from TCRdb applying MiXCR to the 5' RACE reads. The sample shows approximately 60,000 distinct CDR3 sequences, roughly an eighth of them seen only once. Sequenced sample: whole blood. The receptor set was obtained from an adult who was a healthcare worker with PCR-confirmed SARS-CoV-2 infection or an uninfected control (not recorded which).

This clonotype showed up just a few times. This sequence joins TRBV29-1 and TRBJ2-3; TRBD1 matches 8 bases. This CDR3 region has 13 residues. CDR1 and CDR2 from the germline V gene are SQVTM and ANQGSEA. After removal of 4 bases from V and 7 bases from J, the junction contained 7 bases not matched to a gene. Here the CDR3 reads CSVVGQGGYTQYF. CDR3 in DNA: TGCAGCGTTGTCGGACAGGGCGGATATACGCAGTATTTT.

This clonotype has a count of ten or more. The rearrangement uses TRBV3-1 and TRBJ1-5; 8 bases line up with TRBD1. Germline V gives CDR1 LGHDT, CDR2 YNNKEL (reference sequence). CDR3 size: 15 residues. V lost 4 bases and J lost 3; bases outside the gene matches: 5. The CDR3 sequence is CASSPQGAHNQPQHF. The CDR3 DNA sequence: TGTGCCAGCAGCCCTCAGGGGGCGCACAATCAGCCCCAGCATTTT. Full variable domain (rest looked up from reference TRBV3-1 and TRBJ1-5): DTAVSQTPKYLVTQMGNDKSIKCEQNLGHDTMYWYKQDSKKFLKIMFSYNNKELIINETVPNRFSPKSPDKAHLNLHINSLELGDSAVYFCASSPQGAHNQPQHFGDGTRLSIL.

This clonotype was observed at least ten times. In nucleotides, the CDR3 is TGCAGTGGTGCCCTGGGGTGGGGTAGCACAGATACGCAGTATTTT. Protein sequence: CSGALGWGSTDTQYF. The chain joins TRBV20-1 to TRBJ2-3; no clear D. The CDR3 totals 15 residues. The germline V gene encodes CDR1 DFQATT and CDR2 SNEGSKA (reference sequence). The germline V and J ends were trimmed by 7 bases and 0 bases, with 17 bases remaining between them.

J is TRBJ2-2 and V is TRBV6-1; no reliable D call. V gave up 6 bases and J gave up 2 bases, with 7 bases separating them. The CDR3 length is 13 residues. The V gene's germline CDR1 is MNHNS and CDR2 SASEGT. This chain's CDR3 is CASRRHNTGELFF. The CDR3 DNA sequence: TGTGCCAGCAGAAGACACAACACCGGGGAGCTGTTTTTT.

There are a few counts of this clonotype. The rearrangement links TRBV5-1 to TRBJ2-1; either TRBD1 or TRBD2 may supply D (5 bases each). Germline V gene sequence: CDR1 SGHRS, CDR2 YFSETQ. The CDR3 spans 13 residues. Trimming left V 0 bases short and J 7 bases short, with 8 bases between. Written as DNA, the CDR3 is TGCGCCAGCAGCTTGGTAGGGACGAATGAGCAGTTCTTC. Translation: CASSLVGTNEQFF.

This clonotype was seen ten or more times. V usage is TRBV7-9 and J usage is TRBJ1-1; 7 nucleotides match TRBD1. From germline, CDR1 is SEHNR and CDR2 FQNEAQ (reference sequence). CDR3 length equals 13 residues. Trimming took 5 bases from V and 6 from J; bases not matched to a gene: 6. The DNA of the CDR3 is TGTGCCAGCAGCCCGGACAGGACCCCTGAAGCTTTCTTT. Translated, it gives CASSPDRTPEAFF.

This clonotype came up many times. The rearrangement links TRBV6-1 to TRBJ2-7; perhaps TRBD2 as D (5 bases). V was shortened by 4 bases and J by 7 bases, with 14 bases between the two germline ends. This CDR3 contains 13 residues. Germline-derived CDR1 and CDR2 are MNHNS and SASEGT. CDR3 protein: CASSVMRVGEQYF. In DNA form, the CDR3 reads TGTGCCAGCAGTGTAATGAGGGTAGGAGAGCAGTACTTC.

The rearrangement uses TRBV10-1 and TRBJ2-1; TRBD2 matches 11 bases. The CDR3 has 19 residues. CDR1 is WNHNN, CDR2 SYGVQD, per germline (reference sequence). V was pared by 10 bases and J by 4 bases, with 21 bases of the junction left unmatched. CDR3 sequence: CANALERTSGPPFYNEQFF. CDR3 bases: TGCGCCAACGCCCTAGAAAGGACTAGCGGGCCACCGTTTTACAATGAGCAGTTCTTC.

A single count supports this clonotype. The CDR3 bases are TGTGCCAGCAGCTCTCAGACTAGCGGAGGGTTCACCGGGGAGCTGTTTTTT. This translates into CASSSQTSGGFTGELFF. This sequence joins TRBV11-1 and TRBJ2-2; 9 positions agree with TRBD2. The V gene end was trimmed by 4 bases and the J gene end by 4 bases; junction bases not matched to a gene: 10. Germline V gene data show CDR1 as SGHAT and CDR2 as FQDESV (reference sequence). The CDR3 extends over 17 amino acids.

This clonotype came up many times. The V and J genes are TRBV12-3 or TRBV12-4 and TRBJ1-1; 10 bases map to TRBD1. J lost 8 bases, V lost 4 bases, and 19 bases had no gene match. This CDR3 has 18 amino acids. In DNA, the CDR3 is TGTGCCAGCAGTTCCGCTACGCCGGGACAGGGGCCCTTTTTGGAAGCTTTCTTT. Translating it yields CASSSATPGQGPFLEAFF.

As to this clonotype: Possible read error: a much larger clone is one base away. J is TRBJ2-2 and V is TRBV18; tentative D call: TRBD2 (6 bases). The V gene's germline CDR1 is KGHSH and CDR2 LQKENI. The CDR3 contains 19 residues. The chain's CDR3 is CASSPVLTQGLSNTRELFF. The CDR3 DNA is TGTGCCAGCTCACCCGTTTTAACGCAAGGACTATCGAACACCAGGGAGCTGTTTTTT.

Remarks on this clonotype: A much larger clone lies a single base off, so this may be a read error. V usage is TRBV9 and J usage is TRBJ2-7, with no clear D. Germline CDR1 SGDLS, CDR2 YYNGEE. The CDR3 has 14 amino acids. The CDR3 loop is CVSSVGDWAYEQYF. Here the CDR3 DNA reads TGTGTCAGCAGCGTAGGTGACTGGGCCTACGAGCAGTACTTC.

This clonotype was counted only a few times. The V and J genes are TRBV9 and TRBJ2-1; 15 nucleotides agree with TRBD2. The V segment lost 0 bases and the J segment 9 bases; nucleotides outside the gene matches: 4. Germline lookup yields CDR1 SGDLS and CDR2 YYNGEE. The CDR3 has 16 residues. CDR3 bases: TGTGCCAGCAGCGTAGGGGGGACTAGCGGGAGGAGTGAGCAGTTCTTC. Protein: CASSVGGTSGRSEQFF.

The V call is TRBV18, the J call TRBJ1-5; D gene uncertain. Germline CDR1 is KGHSH and CDR2 is LQKENI. Trimming took 3 bases from V and 1 from J, leaving 4 bases between them. The CDR3 has 13 residues. The CDR3: CASSPVSNQPQHF. In DNA, the CDR3 is TGTGCCAGCTCACCGGTGAGCAATCAGCCCCAGCATTTT.

This clonotype was detected a few times. The rearrangement uses TRBV11-2 and TRBJ2-2, with TRBD2 identical over 11 bases. The CDR3 runs to 15 residues. Losses at the gene ends were 5 bases for V and 4 bases for J; bases not matched to a gene: 3. In germline, CDR1 is SGHAT, CDR2 FQNNGV. The CDR3 loop is CASSPGTSGTGELFF. The CDR3 bases are TGTGCCAGCAGCCCGGGGACTAGCGGCACCGGGGAGCTGTTTTTT.

This clonotype was seen a few times. This chain joins TRBV29-1 and TRBJ2-7, with D perhaps TRBD1 or TRBD2 (6 bases each). The CDR3 spans 13 residues. Germline V gene sequence: CDR1 SQVTM, CDR2 ANQGSEA. The V and J ends lost 0 bases and 5 bases respectively, with 11 bases between them. The CDR3 nucleotides read TGCAGCGTTGAAGAAAAGGGGGGCCACGAGCAGTACTTC. Its translation is CSVEEKGGHEQYF.

This chain connects TRBV12-3 or TRBV12-4 to TRBJ2-1; 8 bases are shared with TRBD2. The junction had 9 bases not matched to a gene; V was cut back by 2 bases and J by 9 bases. The CDR3 sequence is 15 residues long. The CDR3 loop reads CASSLTPGGAFEQFF. Here the CDR3 DNA reads TGTGCCAGCAGTTTAACTCCGGGAGGGGCGTTTGAGCAGTTCTTC.

The sample holds many counts of this clonotype. CDR3 amino acids: CAISEPRTGGLNYGYTF. The CDR3, as DNA: TGTGCCATCAGTGAGCCTCGGACAGGGGGCCTCAACTATGGCTACACCTTC. V gene TRBV10-3 combines with J gene TRBJ1-2; TRBD1 agrees at 11 bases. CDR1 is ENHRY, CDR2 SYGVKD, per germline. This CDR3 has 17 residues. V shed 2 bases and J 2 bases; nucleotides not matched to a gene: 7.

Many counts were recorded for this clonotype. This chain links TRBV2 with TRBJ2-7, with D possibly being TRBD2 (6 bases). V shed 0 bases and J shed 2 bases, with 14 bases lying between them. CDR1 is SNHLY and CDR2 is FYNNEI in the germline V gene. The CDR3 is made up of 16 amino acids. Here the CDR3 reads CASSEAMGGGPYEQYF. The CDR3, as DNA: TGTGCCAGCAGTGAAGCGATGGGGGGAGGCCCCTACGAGCAGTACTTC.

This clonotype was picked up a small number of times. CDR3 sequence (DNA): TGCAGCGGTACTCGGACAGGGGGCAGAATAGATACGCAGTATTTT. Residues: CSGTRTGGRIDTQYF. J is TRBJ2-3 and V is TRBV29-1, with 11 bases matching TRBD1. CDR1 and CDR2 (germline): SQVTM, ANQGSEA. The CDR3 covers 15 residues. Trimming at V came to 7 bases and at J to 5 bases, leaving 11 bases not matched to a gene.